These T cell receptor beta chains were read from a single sample in a study of response to subunit inactivated influenza vaccine. Via MiXCR, TCRdb re-called the RT-PCR reads, giving one row per CDR3 protein. The sample shows around 570,000 distinct CDR3 sequences, 10% to 12% of them seen only once. This sample also appeared in a second study, on T cells expressing NK-cell markers.

Sequenced material: PBMCs from blood, taken on the day of vaccination. These receptors were obtained from a man in his forties or fifties who received an inactivated influenza vaccine. Both conserved end residues are part of each CDR3.

v_gene	j_gene	CDR3aa
TRBV7-9	TRBJ2-7	CASSPRPSTSGYEQYF
TRBV7-9	TRBJ2-2	CASSPDRGFTGELFF
TRBV23-1	TRBJ2-7	CASNRDRDHEQYF
TRBV5-1	TRBJ1-4	CASSLEGGAFEKLFF
TRBV20-1	TRBJ2-1	CSARGTAGGTGEQFF
TRBV3-1	TRBJ2-1	CASSQGLAGTYNEQFF
TRBV4-2	TRBJ2-7	CASSQGQGAISHEQYF
TRBV7-6	TRBJ2-1	CASSPPGLEKYNEQFF
TRBV7-2	TRBJ2-1	CASSLEQVLFYNEQFF
TRBV20-1	TRBJ1-1	CSATPGQIINTEAFF
TRBV29-1	TRBJ2-7	CSVAQGIYEQYF
TRBV12-3/TRBV12-4	TRBJ1-3	CATEVDTIYF
TRBV5-5	TRBJ2-1	CASSPSSGRAGNEQFF
TRBV12-3/TRBV12-4	TRBJ2-1	CASRPISPYNEQFF
TRBV7-6	TRBJ2-7	CASSFSGGVYEQYF
TRBV20-1	TRBJ2-3	CSARSGGTARTDTQYF
TRBV10-3	TRBJ1-2	CAISESGQSFYGYTF
TRBV12-3/TRBV12-4	TRBJ2-5	CASSFRQAQETQYF
TRBV9	TRBJ2-7	CASSVGGLASWREQYF
TRBV9	TRBJ2-3	CASSPAGSTDTQYF
TRBV20-1	TRBJ2-3	CSASPIASGRTTDTQYF
TRBV7-9	TRBJ2-5	CASRHYPDPKETQYF
TRBV2	TRBJ2-2	CASGTSGSPPGELFF
TRBV18	TRBJ2-1	CASSPNAGSGYNEQFF
TRBV9	TRBJ2-7	CASSAGHGEGYEQYF
TRBV11-2	TRBJ1-3	CASSLGTGSFSGNTIYF
TRBV5-5	TRBJ2-1	CASSFYPTGPIKYEQFF
TRBV25-1	TRBJ2-5	CASSEFPWGETQYF
TRBV5-1	TRBJ2-3	CASSSTGRPPTDTQYF
TRBV28	TRBJ2-2	CASRTLRSGGLGGELFF
TRBV20-1	TRBJ2-7	CSALPGIAASSAQYF
TRBV20-1	TRBJ1-1	CSARDVVGPGAFF
TRBV24-1	TRBJ2-3	CATSAAPGGGSTDTQYF
TRBV29-1	TRBJ1-1	CSVRSFTGVNTEAFF
TRBV4-2	TRBJ2-1	CASSQDSLEQFF
TRBV7-6	TRBJ1-2	CASSYQGGGGYTF
TRBV28	TRBJ2-5	CASSLPGQGPTQYF